The clone carrying this T cell receptor beta chain was detected only a few times. Its antigen is unknown. The data originate from a study of beta chain features in type 1 diabetes. As every portion of the isolated RNA was reverse transcribed, the sequencing read expressed TCRB transcripts. Data came from immunoSEQ multiplex PCR; TCRdb stores just in-frame clones and leaves some out. The table lists over 600,000 clones, approximately 13% of them singletons. Regarding the study as a whole: Whether TCRB rearrangement is influenced by HLA type was left unresolved in this analysis. A moderate, significant TCRB CDR3 shortening appeared in type 1 diabetes across four CD4+ subsets.

The source is a man aged 30 to 39 with type 1 diabetes. Input material: naive CD4+ T cells from blood.

CDR3 nucleotide sequence: TGTGCCAGCAGTGACCACAGGGAGCAGTTCTTC. It is translated as CASSDHREQFF. This rearrangement joins TRBV2 to TRBJ2-1; D is possibly TRBD1 (5 bases). This CDR3 has 11 residues. Germline lookup yields CDR1 SNHLY and CDR2 FYNNEI. The V gene lost 3 bases and the J gene lost 10 bases, with 7 bases spanning the gap.